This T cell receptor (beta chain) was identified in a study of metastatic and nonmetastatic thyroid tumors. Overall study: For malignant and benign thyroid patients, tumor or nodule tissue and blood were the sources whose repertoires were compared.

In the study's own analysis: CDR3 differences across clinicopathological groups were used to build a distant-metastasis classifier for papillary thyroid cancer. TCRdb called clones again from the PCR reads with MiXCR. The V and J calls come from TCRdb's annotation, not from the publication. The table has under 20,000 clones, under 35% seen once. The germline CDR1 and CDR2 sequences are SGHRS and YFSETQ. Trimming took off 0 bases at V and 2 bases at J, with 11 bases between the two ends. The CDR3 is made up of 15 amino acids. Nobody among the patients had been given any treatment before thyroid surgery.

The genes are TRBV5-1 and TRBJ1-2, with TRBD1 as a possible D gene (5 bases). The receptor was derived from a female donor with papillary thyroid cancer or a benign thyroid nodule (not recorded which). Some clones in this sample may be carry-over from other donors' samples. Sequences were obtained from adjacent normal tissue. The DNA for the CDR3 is TGCGCCAGCAGCTTGGCTGCAGGGAGGAACTATGGCTACACCTTC. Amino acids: CASSLAAGRNYGYTF. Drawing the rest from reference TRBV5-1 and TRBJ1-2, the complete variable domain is KAGVTQTPRYLIKTRGQQVTLSCSPISGHRSVSWYQQTPGQGLQFLFEYFSETQRNKGNFPGRFSGRQFSNSRSEMNVSTLELGDSALYLCASSLAAGRNYGYTFGSGTRLTVV.